A single sample is the source of the 14 T cell receptor beta chains below, sequenced in a study of cytomegalovirus exposure and HLA in healthy donors (dated by TCRdb to 2017 to 2019). To prepare the library, the immunoSEQ multiplex PCR assay was applied. For the multiplex PCR, a mixture combining 60 forward primers for TCR Vbeta segments and 13 reverse primers for TCR Jbeta segments was used. TCRdb carries this immuneACCESS record with in-frame sequences only. Its versions omit some clonotypes, under half of them owing to an unresolved V gene in the studies checked, with the rest unexplained. The sample has more than 95,000 clones on record, approximately 64% of them singletons. The ten largest clonotypes hold 2.5% to 3.5% of the sample. What was sequenced was PBMCs. These receptors were obtained from a man aged 55-75 years in good health and CMV-seronegative.

This chain links TRBV12-5 with TRBJ1-3; weak D call: TRBD1 (5 bases). Germline assignment: CDR1 LGHNT and CDR2 FRNRAP. Trimming stripped 0 bases from V and 1 base from J, with 13 bases between. This CDR3 comprises 17 residues. The CDR3 bases are TGTGCTAGTGGTTTGGTACAAACGGGGACTTCTGGAAACACCATATATTTT. It translates to CASGLVQTGTSGNTIYF.

The sample holds a few counts of this clone. V usage is TRBV11-3 and J usage is TRBJ2-2; D is unclear. Trimming took off 1 base at V and 0 bases at J, with 9 bases between the two ends. CDR1 SGHNT and CDR2 YENEEA come from the germline V gene. CDR3 length equals 16 residues. The CDR3 DNA is TGTGCCAGCAGCTTAGGCGGCAGACCGAACACCGGGGAGCTGTTTTTT. This translates into CASSLGGRPNTGELFF.

The chain employs TRBV6-5 and TRBJ1-5; no clear D gene. Trimming took off 5 bases at V and 4 bases at J, with 15 bases between the two ends. Per germline, CDR1 MNHEY and CDR2 SVGAGI. CDR3 size: 15 residues. The chain's CDR3 is CASSLLAGINQPQHF. The CDR3 DNA sequence: TGTGCCAGCAGTCTTCTAGCAGGTATAAATCAGCCCCAGCATTTT.

The V and J genes are TRBV29-1 and TRBJ2-1; 7 bases are shared with TRBD2. The junction had 15 bases not matched to a gene; V was cut back by 2 bases and J by 5 bases. Germline V CDR1 and CDR2: SQVTM, ANQGSEA. This CDR3 is built from 17 residues. The CDR3 nucleotides are TGCAGCGTTGAACGGCGCGGGAGTCCATACCATCACAATGAGCAGTTCTTC. It encodes CSVERRGSPYHHNEQFF.

This sequence joins TRBV29-1 and TRBJ1-1; TRBD1 agrees at 11 bases. V lost 6 bases to trimming and J lost 6 bases; unmatched junction nucleotides: 3. CDR1 and CDR2 (germline): SQVTM, ANQGSEA. The CDR3 is 12 residues long. The CDR3: CSVRTGGAEAFF. In DNA form, the CDR3 reads TGCAGCGTACGGACAGGGGGCGCTGAAGCTTTCTTT.

The V call is TRBV10-3, the J call TRBJ2-7, with D possibly being TRBD1 (6 bases). CDR1 and CDR2 (germline): ENHRY, SYGVKD. The CDR3 is 20 amino acids. The ends were cut back, 1 base at V and 4 bases at J, with 29 bases in the middle. The CDR3 DNA follows: TGTGCCATCAGTGAGTGGGGGATTGTAAAAGGGGGAGTAAGGAGTTACGAGCAGTACTTC. Translated: CAISEWGIVKGGVRSYEQYF.

The chain recombines TRBV13 with TRBJ1-6, with D perhaps matching TRBD1 (5 bases). V gave up 5 bases and J gave up 7 bases, with 12 bases separating them. The CDR3 spans 14 residues. The germline CDR1 and CDR2 sequences are PRHDT and FYEKMQ (reference sequence). The CDR3 here is CASSPRGDNSPLHF. The CDR3 DNA reads TGTGCCAGCAGCCCTCGGGGGGACAATTCACCCCTCCACTTT.

The rearrangement links TRBV13 to TRBJ1-3; TRBD1 is a possible D gene (6 bases). This CDR3 is 15 amino acids long. Germline V gene lookup returns CDR1 PRHDT and CDR2 FYEKMQ (reference sequence). Trimming took off 0 bases at V and 2 bases at J, with 8 bases between the two ends. The CDR3 loop reads CASSLGGTTGNTIYF. The CDR3 DNA is TGTGCCAGCAGCTTAGGGGGGACAACTGGAAACACCATATATTTT. The full variable domain, with the rest looked up from reference TRBV13 and TRBJ1-3, is AAGVIQSPRHLIKEKRETATLKCYPIPRHDTVYWYQQGPGQDPQFLISFYEKMQSDKGSIPDRFSAQQFSDYHSELNMSSLELGDSALYFCASSLGGTTGNTIYFGEGSWLTVV.

As concerns this clone: This CDR3 is also generated by other DNA sequences in the sample. The J gene is TRBJ2-4, the V gene TRBV5-4, with D tentatively TRBD2 (7 bases). Germline V CDR1 and CDR2: SGHNT, YYREEE (reference sequence). The CDR3 totals 14 residues. V was shortened by 1 base and J by 5 bases, with 10 bases between the two germline ends. CDR3: CASSLTGGENIQYF. The CDR3, as DNA: TGTGCCAGCAGCTTGACGGGGGGCGAAAACATTCAGTACTTC. The full variable domain, with the rest looked up from reference TRBV5-4 and TRBJ2-4, is ETGVTQSPTHLIKTRGQQVTLRCSSQSGHNTVSWYQQALGQGPQFIFQYYREEENGRGNFPPRFSGLQFPNYSSELNVNALELDDSALYLCASSLTGGENIQYFGAGTRLSVL.

This clone has a handful of counts. This chain joins TRBV19 and TRBJ2-2; D may be TRBD2 (6 bases). The V and J ends lost 4 bases and 7 bases respectively, with 7 bases between them. Germline loops: CDR1 LNHDA, CDR2 SQIVND (reference sequence). There are 12 residues in the CDR3. In DNA form, the CDR3 reads TGTGCCAGTAGTAGGGGAGGCGGGGAGCTGTTTTTT. Translated: CASSRGGGELFF.

This clone was seen only a few times. This chain links TRBV19 with TRBJ2-7, with a tentative D call TRBD2 (6 bases). The CDR3 totals 15 residues. Germline CDR1 and CDR2: LNHDA and SQIVND (reference sequence). Trimming pared 3 bases from V and 2 bases from J, leaving 14 bases between. The chain's CDR3 is CASSIEGGIPYEQYF. The CDR3 DNA is TGTGCCAGTAGTATTGAGGGAGGAATACCCTACGAGCAGTACTTC.

The CDR3 DNA reads as TGTGCCAGCAGCGTACGGGGGTGGAACACCGGGGAGCTGTTTTTT. Its protein is CASSVRGWNTGELFF. This rearrangement joins TRBV9 to TRBJ2-2; the D gene is possibly TRBD2 (6 bases). CDR3 length: 15 amino acids. Germline V CDR1 and CDR2: SGDLS, YYNGEE. V lost 1 base to trimming and J lost 1 base, with 8 bases between them.

The J gene is TRBJ2-7, the V gene TRBV4-2; D is unresolved. The CDR3 is made up of 14 amino acids. Trimming cost V 1 base and J 1 base, with 8 bases left between them. The V gene's germline CDR1 is LGHNA and CDR2 YNFKEQ. CDR3 protein: CASSQGALSYEQYF. In DNA form, the CDR3 reads TGTGCCAGCAGCCAAGGCGCCTTGTCCTACGAGCAGTACTTC.

The genes are TRBV19 and TRBJ2-7; 10 bases match TRBD2. The CDR3 is made up of 18 amino acids. Germline CDR1 and CDR2: LNHDA and SQIVND (reference sequence). With 4 bases clipped from V and 2 bases from J, the junction kept 14 bases outside the gene matches. The CDR3, as DNA: TGTGCCAGTAGTACTGGGGGGCTAGCGGGAGTTGGGGCCTACGAGCAGTACTTC. This sequence encodes CASSTGGLAGVGAYEQYF.